The 22 T cell receptor beta chains in this list originate from one sample, sequenced in a study of T cell changes during pregnancy in multiple sclerosis. Produced via immunoSEQ multiplex PCR; TCRdb's table is partial and in-frame only. The sample has about 40,000 clones; around 91% are singletons. The specimen comprised CD4+ T cells from peripheral blood mononuclear cells, sampled before pregnancy. These receptors were obtained from a female donor with multiple sclerosis, enrolled in a pregnancy study.

This chain connects TRBV19 to TRBJ1-1; D is undetermined. Per germline, CDR1 LNHDA and CDR2 SQIVND (reference sequence). The CDR3 has 13 amino acids. Trimming took off 5 bases at V and 2 bases at J, with 9 bases between the two ends. DNA for the CDR3: TGTGCCAGTAGTGAACACATTAACACTGAAGCTTTCTTT. Protein product: CASSEHINTEAFF. The entire variable domain, with the rest obtained from reference TRBV19 and TRBJ1-1, is as follows: DGGITQSPKYLFRKEGQNVTLSCEQNLNHDAMYWYRQDPGQGLRLIYYSQIVNDFQKGDIAEGYSVSREKKESFPLTVTSAQKNPTAFYLCASSEHINTEAFFGQGTRLTVV.

This CDR3 reads CASSLYVGPSGNQPQHF. Written as DNA, the CDR3 is TGTGCCAGCAGCTTATATGTGGGCCCATCGGGGAATCAGCCCCAGCATTTT. The chain links TRBV7-8 to TRBJ1-5; no clear D. Germline V gives CDR1 SGHVS, CDR2 FQNEAQ. The CDR3 length is 17 residues. Trimming pared 2 bases from V and 4 bases from J, leaving 18 bases between.

V gene TRBV7-3 combines with J gene TRBJ2-3; D possibly corresponds to TRBD1 (6 bases). This CDR3 spans 15 amino acids. Trimming shortened V by 5 bases and J by 6 bases, and 18 bases separated the two germline ends. Germline values: CDR1 SGHTA, CDR2 FQGTGA. The CDR3 DNA reads TGTGCCAGCAGCCCAGGGGTCACTGAATCCGATACGCAGTATTTT. Protein: CASSPGVTESDTQYF. The entire variable domain, with the rest obtained from reference TRBV7-3 and TRBJ2-3, is as follows: GAGVSQTPSNKVTEKGKYVELRCDPISGHTALYWYRQSLGQGPEFLIYFQGTGAADDSGLPNDRFFAVRPEGSVSTLKIQRTERGDSAVYLCASSPGVTESDTQYFGPGTRLTVL.

This chain joins TRBV6-6 and TRBJ2-5; D is possibly TRBD1 (5 bases). Trimming stripped 6 bases from V and 0 bases from J, with 17 bases between. Looked up from germline, CDR1 is MNHNY and CDR2 is SVGAGI (reference sequence). The CDR3 extends over 16 amino acids. CDR3 nucleotide sequence: TGTGCCAGCAGCCCTTCCAGACAGACATACCAAGAGACCCAGTACTTC. Its protein product is CASSPSRQTYQETQYF.

J is TRBJ2-1 and V is TRBV19; 10 nucleotides line up with TRBD2. J was trimmed by 8 bases and V by 3 bases; bases with no gene match: 7. CDR3 length: 15 amino acids. CDR1 and CDR2 from the germline V gene are LNHDA and SQIVND (reference sequence). The CDR3 DNA sequence: TGTGCCAGTAGTATCCCTAGCGGGAGCCGACATGAGCAGTTCTTC. Translated: CASSIPSGSRHEQFF.

The rearrangement links TRBV10-3 to TRBJ2-7; 9 bases are shared with TRBD2. Germline CDR1 reads ENHRY; CDR2 reads SYGVKD. The CDR3 length is 14 residues. V lost 3 bases and J lost 4; bases outside the gene matches: 4. The CDR3: CAISDWREGYEQYF. In DNA, the CDR3 is TGTGCCATCAGTGACTGGCGGGAGGGGTACGAGCAGTACTTC.

This clone was found once. The chain has TRBV5-1 and TRBJ1-2; possibly TRBD1 for D (5 bases). From germline, CDR1 is SGHRS and CDR2 YFSETQ. The CDR3 extends over 15 amino acids. The V end was cut by 4 bases, the J end by 4 bases, with 17 bases between. The CDR3 nucleotides read TGCGCCAGCAGCGCTCCGGGAGGGGCTGTCTATGGCTACACCTTC. Its protein product is CASSAPGGAVYGYTF. The complete variable domain, with remaining parts taken from reference TRBV5-1 and TRBJ1-2, reads KAGVTQTPRYLIKTRGQQVTLSCSPISGHRSVSWYQQTPGQGLQFLFEYFSETQRNKGNFPGRFSGRQFSNSRSEMNVSTLELGDSALYLCASSAPGGAVYGYTFGSGTRLTVV.

This sequence joins TRBV15 and TRBJ2-7; 7 bases align to TRBD2. Per germline, CDR1 LNHNV and CDR2 YYDKDF (reference sequence). The ends lost 5 bases at V and 3 bases at J; junction bases unmatched: 7. This CDR3 contains 14 residues. The CDR3 bases are TGTGCCACCAGCTCGGGCGGGAGTAACTACGAGCAGTACTTC. Its translation is CATSSGGSNYEQYF.

This CDR3 is CASCSVGRNYGYTF. CDR3 nucleotide sequence: TGTGCCAGTTGCTCCGTGGGGCGAAACTATGGCTACACCTTC. This chain uses TRBV19 with TRBJ1-2; TRBD1 might be the D (5 bases). Germline assignment: CDR1 LNHDA and CDR2 SQIVND (reference sequence). The germline V and J ends were trimmed by 8 bases and 2 bases, with 15 bases remaining between them. The CDR3 sequence is 14 residues long. The entire variable domain, with the rest obtained from reference TRBV19 and TRBJ1-2, is as follows: DGGITQSPKYLFRKEGQNVTLSCEQNLNHDAMYWYRQDPGQGLRLIYYSQIVNDFQKGDIAEGYSVSREKKESFPLTVTSAQKNPTAFYLCASCSVGRNYGYTFGSGTRLTVV.

The chain links TRBV19 to TRBJ1-4; D is unresolved. CDR3 size: 15 residues. V dropped 3 bases and J dropped 5 bases, with 13 bases sitting between them. The germline V gene encodes CDR1 LNHDA and CDR2 SQIVND (reference sequence). Written as DNA, the CDR3 is TGTGCCAGTAGTATGGAGGGCCTATCGAATGAAAAACTGTTTTTT. Translation gives CASSMEGLSNEKLFF. The full variable domain, completed using reference TRBV19 and TRBJ1-4, is DGGITQSPKYLFRKEGQNVTLSCEQNLNHDAMYWYRQDPGQGLRLIYYSQIVNDFQKGDIAEGYSVSREKKESFPLTVTSAQKNPTAFYLCASSMEGLSNEKLFFGSGTQLSVL.

The CDR3 loop reads CASSHGESGYTF. For the CDR3, the DNA is TGTGCCAGTAGTCATGGGGAGAGTGGCTACACCTTC. The chain recombines TRBV19 with TRBJ1-2, with unresolved D. There are 12 residues in the CDR3. The V end lost 5 bases, the J end lost 7 bases, and 11 bases lay between the germline ends. Per the germline V gene, CDR1 is LNHDA and CDR2 is SQIVND (reference sequence).

V and J are TRBV5-6 and TRBJ1-1, with D unclear. V was trimmed by 5 bases and J by 8 bases, leaving 25 bases between them. Per germline, CDR1 SGHDT and CDR2 YYEEEE. This CDR3 comprises 16 residues. The CDR3 region is CASSLLNPRILGEAFF. The CDR3, as DNA: TGTGCCAGCAGTCTTTTGAACCCCCGGATCCTCGGGGAAGCTTTCTTT.

A word on this clone: Additional DNA sequences in this sample encode the identical CDR3. J is TRBJ2-1 and V is TRBV18, with TRBD1 identical over 9 bases. CDR1 is KGHSH and CDR2 is LQKENI in the germline V gene. The J segment lost 9 bases and the V segment lost 3 bases, leaving 3 bases of the junction unmatched. The CDR3 contains 13 residues. The CDR3 DNA sequence: TGTGCCAGCTCACCTACAGGGGGCGGTGAGCAGTTCTTC. The encoded protein is CASSPTGGGEQFF. The full variable domain, in which reference TRBV18 and TRBJ2-1 provide the parts outside the CDR3, is NAGVMQNPRHLVRRRGQEARLRCSPMKGHSHVYWYRQLPEEGLKFMVYLQKENIIDESGMPKERFSAEFPKEGPSILRIQQVVRGDSAAYFCASSPTGGGEQFFGPGTRLTVL.

The V and J genes are TRBV6-1 and TRBJ2-7, with 10 bases identical to TRBD1. Germline assignment: CDR1 MNHNS and CDR2 SASEGT. V lost 1 base to trimming and J lost 8 bases; unmatched junction nucleotides: 5. The CDR3 runs 14 residues. The CDR3 loop reads CASSEGTGGLKQYF. The DNA of the CDR3 is TGTGCCAGCAGTGAAGGGACAGGGGGTCTAAAGCAGTACTTC.

This clone was counted a few times. The V call is TRBV5-1, the J call TRBJ2-7, with TRBD1 identical over 7 bases. Trimming took 1 base from V and 4 from J; bases not matched to a gene: 8. The germline CDR1 and CDR2 sequences are SGHRS and YFSETQ. The CDR3 is made up of 15 amino acids. CDR3 residues: CASSLPDRFVYEQYF. The CDR3, as DNA: TGCGCCAGCAGCTTGCCGGACAGGTTTGTATACGAGCAGTACTTC. The full variable domain, rest sourced from reference TRBV5-1 and TRBJ2-7, is KAGVTQTPRYLIKTRGQQVTLSCSPISGHRSVSWYQQTPGQGLQFLFEYFSETQRNKGNFPGRFSGRQFSNSRSEMNVSTLELGDSALYLCASSLPDRFVYEQYFGPGTRLTVT.

The chain uses TRBV15 and TRBJ1-2; 7 bases are a match to TRBD1. CDR3 length equals 18 residues. V trimming: 3 bases; J trimming: 2 bases; junction bases outside the gene matches: 15. Germline V gene sequence: CDR1 LNHNV, CDR2 YYDKDF (reference sequence). The CDR3 spells CATSSLFPGQRKNYGYTF. In DNA, the CDR3 is TGTGCCACCAGCAGTCTTTTTCCGGGACAGCGAAAAAACTATGGCTACACCTTC.

This chain connects TRBV15 to TRBJ1-2; D remains ambiguous. Germline V lookup: CDR1 LNHNV, CDR2 YYDKDF (reference sequence). The V gene lost 0 bases and the J gene lost 6 bases, with 8 bases spanning the gap. This CDR3 comprises 13 residues. The CDR3 sequence: CATSRDQQNGYTF. CDR3 coding DNA: TGTGCCACCAGCAGAGATCAACAGAATGGCTACACCTTC.

The chain joins TRBV4-2 to TRBJ2-1, with TRBD2 matching over 8 bases. Germline assignment: CDR1 LGHNA and CDR2 YNFKEQ. The CDR3 extends over 16 amino acids. Unmatched junction bases numbered 7, after V lost 4 bases and J lost 2 bases. The DNA of the CDR3 is TGTGCCAGCAGCCTCTACGAGCGGGAGCCCTACAATGAGCAGTTCTTC. Its translation is CASSLYEREPYNEQFF.

V and J are TRBV7-2 and TRBJ2-7; 13 bases align to TRBD2. The CDR3 is 16 amino acids. V was pared by 4 bases and J by 6 bases, with 9 bases of the junction left unmatched. Germline lookup yields CDR1 SGHTA and CDR2 FQGNSA. The CDR3 DNA is TGTGCCAGCAGCTCAGCACCAACTAGCGGGAGGGGCGAGCAGTACTTC. Translated, it gives CASSSAPTSGRGEQYF.

The genes are TRBV5-4 and TRBJ2-1; maybe TRBD2 (6 bases). The V and J ends lost 2 bases and 1 base respectively, with 10 bases between them. The germline gives CDR1 SGHNT, CDR2 YYREEE (reference sequence). The CDR3 sequence is 15 residues long. For the CDR3, the DNA is TGTGCCAGCAGCTTCGGCGGGAAATCCTACAATGAGCAGTTCTTC. This translates into CASSFGGKSYNEQFF.

The genes are TRBV19 and TRBJ1-2, with 7 bases lining up with TRBD1. The CDR3 consists of 16 residues. Germline V gives CDR1 LNHDA, CDR2 SQIVND (reference sequence). The junction had 13 bases not matched to a gene; V was cut back by 5 bases and J by 4 bases. The CDR3 DNA follows: TGTGCCAGTAGTCAGCACCCCACAGGGGATGTCTATGGCTACACCTTC. This gives the protein CASSQHPTGDVYGYTF.

CDR3 residues: CSVELRGTSGFYEQFF. The CDR3 DNA reads as TGCAGCGTTGAACTTCGCGGGACTAGCGGTTTTTATGAGCAGTTCTTC. This chain links TRBV29-1 with TRBJ2-1; 11 bases map to TRBD2. V dropped 2 bases and J dropped 8; count of bases not matched to a gene: 11. The length of the CDR3 is 16 residues. The germline gives CDR1 SQVTM, CDR2 ANQGSEA.